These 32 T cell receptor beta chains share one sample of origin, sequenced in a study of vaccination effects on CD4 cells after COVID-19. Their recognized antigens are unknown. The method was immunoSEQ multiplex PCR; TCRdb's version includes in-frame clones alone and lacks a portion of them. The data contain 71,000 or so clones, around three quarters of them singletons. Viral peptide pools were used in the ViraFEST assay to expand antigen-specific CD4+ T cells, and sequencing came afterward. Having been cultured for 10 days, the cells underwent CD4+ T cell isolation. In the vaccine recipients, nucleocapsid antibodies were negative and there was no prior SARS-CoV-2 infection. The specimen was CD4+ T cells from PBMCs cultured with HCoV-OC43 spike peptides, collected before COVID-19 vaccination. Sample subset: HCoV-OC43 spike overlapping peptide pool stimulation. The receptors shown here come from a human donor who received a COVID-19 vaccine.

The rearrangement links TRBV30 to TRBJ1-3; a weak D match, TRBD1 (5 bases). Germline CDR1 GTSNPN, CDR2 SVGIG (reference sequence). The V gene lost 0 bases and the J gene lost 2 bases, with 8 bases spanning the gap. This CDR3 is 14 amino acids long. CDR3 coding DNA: TGTGCCTGGAGTGTAGCGGGGGCTGGAAACACCATATATTTT. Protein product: CAWSVAGAGNTIYF.

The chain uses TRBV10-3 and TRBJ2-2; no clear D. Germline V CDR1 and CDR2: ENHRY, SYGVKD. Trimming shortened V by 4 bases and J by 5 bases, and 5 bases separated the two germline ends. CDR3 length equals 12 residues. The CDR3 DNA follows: TGTGCCATCAGTGGTCCGACCGGGGAGCTGTTTTTT. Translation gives CAISGPTGELFF.

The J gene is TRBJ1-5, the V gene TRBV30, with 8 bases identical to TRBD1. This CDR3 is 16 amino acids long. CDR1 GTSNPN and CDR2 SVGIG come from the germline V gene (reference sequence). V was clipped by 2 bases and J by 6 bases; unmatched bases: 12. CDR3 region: CAWSTSRSGGGQPQHF. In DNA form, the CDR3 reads TGTGCCTGGAGTACAAGCCGTTCAGGGGGCGGTCAGCCCCAGCATTTT.

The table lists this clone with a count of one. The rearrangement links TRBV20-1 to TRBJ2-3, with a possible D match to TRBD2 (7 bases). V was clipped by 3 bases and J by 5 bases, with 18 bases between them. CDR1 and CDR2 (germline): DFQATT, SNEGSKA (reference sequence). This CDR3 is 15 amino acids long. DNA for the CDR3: TGCAGTGCTAGTATCACCGCGGGGGCCGGAGATACGCAGTATTTT. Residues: CSASITAGAGDTQYF.

Written as DNA, the CDR3 is TGTGCCTGGATAACGGCAAGGGGGAGCACTGAAGCTTTCTTT. It codes for CAWITARGSTEAFF. The chain has TRBV30 and TRBJ1-1; possibly TRBD1 for D (6 bases). The CDR3 is made up of 14 amino acids. Trimming stripped 4 bases from V and 4 bases from J, with 16 bases between. CDR1 is GTSNPN and CDR2 is SVGIG in the germline V gene (reference sequence).

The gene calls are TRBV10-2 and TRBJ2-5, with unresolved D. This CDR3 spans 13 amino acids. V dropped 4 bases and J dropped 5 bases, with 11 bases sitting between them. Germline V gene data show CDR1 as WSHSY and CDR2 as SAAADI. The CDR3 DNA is TGCGCCAGCAGTGGTACTAATCTGGAGACCCAGTACTTC. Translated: CASSGTNLETQYF.

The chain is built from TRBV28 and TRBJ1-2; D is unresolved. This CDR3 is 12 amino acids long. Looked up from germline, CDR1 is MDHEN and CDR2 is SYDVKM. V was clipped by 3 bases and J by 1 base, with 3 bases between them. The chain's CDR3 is CASSLVNYGYTF. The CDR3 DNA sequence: TGTGCCAGCAGTTTGGTTAACTATGGCTACACCTTC.

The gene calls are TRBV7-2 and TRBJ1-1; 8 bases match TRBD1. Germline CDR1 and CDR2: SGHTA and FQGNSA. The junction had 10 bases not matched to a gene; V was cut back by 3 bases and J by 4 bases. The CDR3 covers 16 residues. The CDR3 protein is CASSFTGGYFGTEAFF. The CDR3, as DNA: TGTGCCAGCAGCTTCACAGGGGGGTATTTTGGCACTGAAGCTTTCTTT.

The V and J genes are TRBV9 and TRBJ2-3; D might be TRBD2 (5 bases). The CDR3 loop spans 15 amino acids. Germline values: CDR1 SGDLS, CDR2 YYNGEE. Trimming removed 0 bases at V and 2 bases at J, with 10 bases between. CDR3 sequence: CASSVGSALTDTQYF. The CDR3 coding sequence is TGTGCCAGCAGCGTAGGTAGCGCACTCACAGATACGCAGTATTTT.

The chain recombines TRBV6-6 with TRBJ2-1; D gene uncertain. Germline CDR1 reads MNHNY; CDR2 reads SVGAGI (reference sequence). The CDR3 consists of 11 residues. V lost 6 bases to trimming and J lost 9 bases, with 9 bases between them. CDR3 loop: CASSQSSEQFF. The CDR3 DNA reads TGTGCCAGCAGCCAGAGCAGTGAGCAGTTCTTC.

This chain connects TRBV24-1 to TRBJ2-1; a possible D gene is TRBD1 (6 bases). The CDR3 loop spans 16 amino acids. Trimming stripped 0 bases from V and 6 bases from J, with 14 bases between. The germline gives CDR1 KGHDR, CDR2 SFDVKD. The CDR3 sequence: CATSDLRGSTLNEQFF. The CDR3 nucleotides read TGTGCCACCAGTGATTTGAGGGGGTCAACCCTCAATGAGCAGTTCTTC.

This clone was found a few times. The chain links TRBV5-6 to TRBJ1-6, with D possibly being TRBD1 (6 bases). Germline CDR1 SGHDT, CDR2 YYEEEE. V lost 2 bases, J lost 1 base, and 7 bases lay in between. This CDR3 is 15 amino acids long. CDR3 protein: CASSFQGSYNSPLHF. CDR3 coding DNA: TGTGCCAGCAGCTTCCAGGGGTCCTATAATTCACCCCTCCACTTT.

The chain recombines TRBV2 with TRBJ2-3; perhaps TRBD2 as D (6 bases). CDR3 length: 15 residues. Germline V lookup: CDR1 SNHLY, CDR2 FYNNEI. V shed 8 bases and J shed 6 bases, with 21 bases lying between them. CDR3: CASLDGTPGADTQYF. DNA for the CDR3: TGTGCCAGCCTTGACGGGACTCCTGGTGCGGATACGCAGTATTTT.

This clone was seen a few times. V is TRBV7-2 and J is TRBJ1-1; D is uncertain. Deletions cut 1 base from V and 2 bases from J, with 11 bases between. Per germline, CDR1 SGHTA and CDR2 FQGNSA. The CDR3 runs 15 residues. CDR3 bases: TGTGCCAGCAGCTTAGAAGGGATCATAAACACTGAAGCTTTCTTT. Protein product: CASSLEGIINTEAFF.

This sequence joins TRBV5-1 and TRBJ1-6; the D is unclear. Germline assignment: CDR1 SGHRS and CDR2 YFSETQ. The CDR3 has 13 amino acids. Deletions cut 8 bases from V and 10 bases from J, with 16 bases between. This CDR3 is CASRTEPESPLHF. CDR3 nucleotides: TGCGCCAGTCGGACGGAGCCGGAGTCACCCCTCCACTTT.

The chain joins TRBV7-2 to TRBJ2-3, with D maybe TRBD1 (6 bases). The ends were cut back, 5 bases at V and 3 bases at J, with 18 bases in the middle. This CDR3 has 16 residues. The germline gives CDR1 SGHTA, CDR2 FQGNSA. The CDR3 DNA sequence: TGTGCCAGCAGCCAACAGGGATATGTAGCTACAGATACGCAGTATTTT. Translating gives CASSQQGYVATDTQYF. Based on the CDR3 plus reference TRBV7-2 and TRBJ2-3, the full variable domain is GAGVSQSPSNKVTEKGKDVELRCDPISGHTALYWYRQSLGQGLEFLIYFQGNSAPDKSGLPSDRFSAERTGGSVSTLTIQRTQQEDSAVYLCASSQQGYVATDTQYFGPGTRLTVL.

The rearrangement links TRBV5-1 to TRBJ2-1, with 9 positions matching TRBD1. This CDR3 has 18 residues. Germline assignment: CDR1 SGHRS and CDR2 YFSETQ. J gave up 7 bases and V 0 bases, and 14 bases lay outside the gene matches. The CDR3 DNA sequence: TGCGCCAGCAGCTTGGCCTTTACAGGGGGCCCCTCCGTAAATGAGCAGTTCTTC. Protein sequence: CASSLAFTGGPSVNEQFF.

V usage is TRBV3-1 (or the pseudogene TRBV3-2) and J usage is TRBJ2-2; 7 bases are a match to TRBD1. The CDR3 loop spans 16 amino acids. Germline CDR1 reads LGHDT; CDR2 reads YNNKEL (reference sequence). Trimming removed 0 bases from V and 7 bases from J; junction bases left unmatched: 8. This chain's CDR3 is CASSQESLGGDGELFF. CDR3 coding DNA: TGTGCCAGCAGCCAAGAATCCCTAGGGGGCGACGGGGAGCTGTTTTTT.

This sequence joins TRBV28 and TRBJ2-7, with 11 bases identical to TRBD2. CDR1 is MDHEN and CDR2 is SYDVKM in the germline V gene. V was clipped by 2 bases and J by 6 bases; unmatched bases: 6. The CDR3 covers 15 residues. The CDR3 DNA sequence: TGTGCCAGCAGTTTAAGTCGGCTAGCGGGAGGCGAGCAGTACGTC. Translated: CASSLSRLAGGEQYV.

Written as DNA, the CDR3 is TGTGCTAGTGGTTTGGTACCGCAGGGTAAGATTGAAGCTTTCTTT. Translation: CASGLVPQGKIEAFF. V is TRBV12-5 and J is TRBJ1-1; possible D gene TRBD1, 5 bases. Germline V gene sequence: CDR1 LGHNT, CDR2 FRNRAP. The CDR3 loop spans 15 amino acids. The germline V and J ends were trimmed by 0 bases and 7 bases, with 15 bases remaining between them.

In DNA form, the CDR3 reads TGTGCCAGCAGTGACGGGTTCGGGCGTAACATTCAGTACTTC. It yields the protein CASSDGFGRNIQYF. The genes are TRBV2 and TRBJ2-4; D gene unclear. Germline CDR1 reads SNHLY; CDR2 reads FYNNEI. This CDR3 spans 14 amino acids. V lost 3 bases and J lost 7, with 13 bases in between.

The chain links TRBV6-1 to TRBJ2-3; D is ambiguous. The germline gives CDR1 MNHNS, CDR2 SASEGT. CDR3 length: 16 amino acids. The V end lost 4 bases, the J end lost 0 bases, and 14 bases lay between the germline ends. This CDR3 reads CASSVQRMSSTDTQYF. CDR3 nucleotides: TGTGCCAGCAGTGTCCAACGTATGTCTAGCACAGATACGCAGTATTTT.

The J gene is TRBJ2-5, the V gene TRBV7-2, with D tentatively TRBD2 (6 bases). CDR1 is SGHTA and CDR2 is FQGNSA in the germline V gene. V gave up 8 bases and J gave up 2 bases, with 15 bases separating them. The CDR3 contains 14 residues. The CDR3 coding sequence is TGTGCCAGCGGGCCGGGCGGGGCACAAGAGACCCAGTACTTC. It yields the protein CASGPGGAQETQYF.

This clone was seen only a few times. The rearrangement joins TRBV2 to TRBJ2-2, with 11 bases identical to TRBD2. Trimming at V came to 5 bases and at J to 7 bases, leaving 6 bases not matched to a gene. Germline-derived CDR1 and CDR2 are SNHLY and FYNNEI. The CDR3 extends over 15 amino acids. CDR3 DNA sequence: TGTGCCAGCAGTTATAGCGGGGGGGCTGTCGGGGAGCTGTTTTTT. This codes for CASSYSGGAVGELFF. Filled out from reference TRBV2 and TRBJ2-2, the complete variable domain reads EPEVTQTPSHQVTQMGQEVILRCVPISNHLYFYWYRQILGQKVEFLVSFYNNEISEKSEIFDDQFSVERPDGSNFTLKIRSTKLEDSAMYFCASSYSGGAVGELFFGEGSRLTVL.

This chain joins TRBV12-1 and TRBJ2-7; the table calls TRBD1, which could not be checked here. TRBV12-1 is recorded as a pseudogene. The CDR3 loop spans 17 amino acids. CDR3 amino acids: CASSFKSTQGKDYEQYV. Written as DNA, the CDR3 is TGTGCCAGCAGCTTTAAATCAACACAGGGTAAGGACTACGAGCAGTACGTC.

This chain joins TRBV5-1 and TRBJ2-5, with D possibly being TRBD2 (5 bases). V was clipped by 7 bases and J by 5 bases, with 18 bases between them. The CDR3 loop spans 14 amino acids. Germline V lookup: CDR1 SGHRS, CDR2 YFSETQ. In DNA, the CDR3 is TGCGCCAGCGGGCCGGGATCCGTTTCGGAGACCCAGTACTTC. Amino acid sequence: CASGPGSVSETQYF.

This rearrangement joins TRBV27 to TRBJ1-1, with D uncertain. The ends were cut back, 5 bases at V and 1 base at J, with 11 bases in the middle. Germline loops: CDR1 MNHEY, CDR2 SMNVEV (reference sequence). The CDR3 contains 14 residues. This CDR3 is CASSAYRRNTEAFF. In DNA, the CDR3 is TGTGCCAGCAGTGCATACCGGAGGAACACTGAAGCTTTCTTT.

The CDR3 nucleotides are TGCGCCAGCAGCTTGTTACCAGGACCTCAAGAGACCCAGTACTTC. This gives the protein CASSLLPGPQETQYF. The chain couples TRBV5-1 to TRBJ2-5; D is ambiguous. The CDR3 loop spans 15 amino acids. V shed 1 base and J shed 2 bases, with 12 bases lying between them. Looked up from germline, CDR1 is SGHRS and CDR2 is YFSETQ.

The DNA for the CDR3 is TGCGCCAGCAGCTTGCTAGGGGTTGACGATGAGCAGTTCTTC. Translating it yields CASSLLGVDDEQFF. The chain employs TRBV5-1 and TRBJ2-1; D may be TRBD1 (5 bases). This CDR3 has 14 amino acids. CDR1 is SGHRS and CDR2 is YFSETQ in the germline V gene. V was clipped by 1 base and J by 8 bases, with 13 bases between them.

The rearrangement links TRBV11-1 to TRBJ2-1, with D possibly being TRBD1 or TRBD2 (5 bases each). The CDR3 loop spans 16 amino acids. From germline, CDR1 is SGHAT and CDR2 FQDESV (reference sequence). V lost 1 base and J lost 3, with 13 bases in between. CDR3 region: CASSLVGYGGYNEQFF. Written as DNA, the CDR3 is TGTGCCAGCAGCTTAGTTGGTTATGGGGGCTACAATGAGCAGTTCTTC.

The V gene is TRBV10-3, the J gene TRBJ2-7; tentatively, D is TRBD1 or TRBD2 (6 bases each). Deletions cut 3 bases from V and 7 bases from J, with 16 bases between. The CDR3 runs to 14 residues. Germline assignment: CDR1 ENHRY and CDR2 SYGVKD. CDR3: CAISDAGTKFEQYV. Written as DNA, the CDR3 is TGTGCCATCAGTGACGCGGGGACAAAGTTTGAGCAGTACGTC.

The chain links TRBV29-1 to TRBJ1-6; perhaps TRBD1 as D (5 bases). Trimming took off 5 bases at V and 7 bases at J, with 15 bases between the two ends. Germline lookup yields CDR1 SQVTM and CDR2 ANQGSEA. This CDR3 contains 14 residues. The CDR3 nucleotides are TGCAGCGTTCGGGGAGCAGGGCTCAATTCACCCCTCCACTTT. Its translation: CSVRGAGLNSPLHF. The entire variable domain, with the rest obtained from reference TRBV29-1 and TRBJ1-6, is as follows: SAVISQKPSRDICQRGTSLTIQCQVDSQVTMMFWYRQQPGQSLTLIATANQGSEATYESGFVIDKFPISRPNLTFSTLTVSNMSPEDSSIYLCSVRGAGLNSPLHFGNGTRLTVT.